The sequence of this TCR beta chain was determined in a study of siplizumab effects on memory and regulatory T cells. Whole-study results and caveats: Mappable alloreactive CD4+ clones averaged around 69% Treg-derived with siplizumab versus 26.9% in controls. Memory T cells appeared less diverse than naive cells, which seemed to contribute substantially to alloresponse.

TCRdb's table, derived via immunoSEQ multiplex PCR, lists solely in-frame clones and lacks some. There are around 100,000 clones in the sample; about 94% occur only once, and approximately 1.3% lies in the top ten. The CDR3 length is 13 residues. Between the trimmed V and J ends, which lost 9 bases and 0 bases, there was a span of 9 bases. Germline lookup yields CDR1 LNHDA and CDR2 SQIVND (reference sequence). Remarks on this clone: Its specificity is unknown.

The clonotype originates from a human donor in good health. What was sequenced was non-Treg CD4+ T cells sorted from blood. The V and J genes are TRBV19 and TRBJ1-3; D is ambiguous. The CDR3 sequence: CASMRISGNTIYF. DNA of the CDR3: TGTGCCAGCATGCGGATCTCTGGAAACACCATATATTTT.